Each of the 11 T cell receptor beta chains below was sequenced from the same sample in a study of CD8 T cells in ankylosing spondylitis. Study-level findings and limits: Blood from ankylosing spondylitis patients appeared to carry a characteristic roughly 8-variant TCR beta motif.

TCRdb analysed the 5' RACE reads with MiXCR anew, one entry per CDR3 protein. The sample lists approximately 400,000 distinct CDR3 sequences; over 15% were seen once. These TCRs are of unknown antigen specificity. The sequencing input was blood, either unsorted or a sorted T cell fraction (not recorded which). The receptors stem from a male donor with ankylosing spondylitis.

A few counts support this clonotype. The genes are TRBV2 and TRBJ1-5; 10 bases map to TRBD1. Per germline, CDR1 SNHLY and CDR2 FYNNEI. The ends lost 6 bases at V and 7 bases at J; junction bases unmatched: 3. The CDR3 consists of 13 residues. The CDR3 DNA reads TGTGCCAGCAGCGGGACAGGGGAACAGCCCCAGCATTTT. The encoded protein is CASSGTGEQPQHF.

The chain links TRBV29-1 to TRBJ2-5; unclear D gene. This CDR3 has 10 residues. The ends were cut back, 7 bases at V and 4 bases at J, with 7 bases in the middle. The germline CDR1 and CDR2 sequences are SQVTM and ANQGSEA. CDR3 residues: CSAGSETQYF. In DNA, the CDR3 is TGCAGCGCCGGCTCAGAGACCCAGTACTTC.

This chain connects TRBV9 to TRBJ1-6; unclear D gene. From germline, CDR1 is SGDLS and CDR2 YYNGEE. Trimming removed 3 bases at V and 5 bases at J, with 12 bases between. The CDR3 consists of 15 residues. The CDR3 is CASSAFGRNNSPLHF. DNA for the CDR3: TGTGCCAGCAGCGCCTTCGGACGGAATAATTCACCCCTCCACTTT.

This clonotype occurred a few times. The chain joins TRBV6-2 or TRBV6-3 to TRBJ2-1, with D possibly called TRBD1 or TRBD2 (5 bases each). Trimming stripped 2 bases from V and 3 bases from J, with 5 bases between. In germline, CDR1 is MNHEY, CDR2 SVGEGT. The CDR3 covers 13 residues. CDR3 region: CASSYGGYNEQFF. CDR3 DNA sequence: TGTGCCAGCAGTTACGGGGGCTACAATGAGCAGTTCTTC.

The sample holds many counts of this clonotype. The chain uses TRBV5-1 and TRBJ2-1, with D unresolved. The germline CDR1 and CDR2 sequences are SGHRS and YFSETQ. V lost 1 base and J 9 bases, leaving 11 bases between the germline ends. This CDR3 has 13 residues. DNA of the CDR3: TGCGCCAGCAGCTTGCGTTTGGGCGGTGAGCAGTTCTTC. Protein sequence: CASSLRLGGEQFF. The full variable domain, rest sourced from reference TRBV5-1 and TRBJ2-1, is KAGVTQTPRYLIKTRGQQVTLSCSPISGHRSVSWYQQTPGQGLQFLFEYFSETQRNKGNFPGRFSGRQFSNSRSEMNVSTLELGDSALYLCASSLRLGGEQFFGPGTRLTVL.

The chain joins TRBV12-3 or TRBV12-4 to TRBJ1-2; D might be TRBD1 (5 bases). The CDR3 spans 14 residues. The ends were cut back, 3 bases at V and 7 bases at J, with 15 bases in the middle. The CDR3 nucleotides read TGTGCCAGCAGTTTCGGGCAGGGAAGTCTTGGCTACACCTTC. It translates to CASSFGQGSLGYTF.

This clonotype came up a few times. The V gene is TRBV4-1, the J gene TRBJ1-5; D is unclear. Germline loops: CDR1 MGHRA, CDR2 YSYEKL. The CDR3 runs to 16 residues. Trimming pared 0 bases from V and 2 bases from J, leaving 11 bases between. The CDR3 DNA follows: TGCGCCAGCAGCCAAGAAGTAGGTAAGGGCAATCAGCCCCAGCATTTT. Translation gives CASSQEVGKGNQPQHF.

The chain carries TRBV27 and TRBJ1-5; TRBD1 agrees at 7 bases. This CDR3 is 15 amino acids long. V lost 7 bases and J lost 0; bases outside the gene matches: 6. Germline assignment: CDR1 MNHEY and CDR2 SMNVEV (reference sequence). The CDR3 loop reads CASKPGQYSNQPQHF. DNA for the CDR3: TGTGCCAGCAAGCCGGGACAGTATAGCAATCAGCCCCAGCATTTT.

This clonotype was seen more than once but under ten times. V and J are TRBV9 and TRBJ2-1; D may be TRBD2 (5 bases). The CDR3 is 14 residues long. V lost 4 bases to trimming and J lost 3 bases, with 11 bases between them. Germline assignment: CDR1 SGDLS and CDR2 YYNGEE. CDR3 sequence: CASSHRTGYNEQFF. The CDR3 DNA reads as TGTGCCAGCAGCCATAGGACTGGCTACAATGAGCAGTTCTTC.

This clonotype came up a few times. The V gene is TRBV9, the J gene TRBJ2-1, with 7 bases that match TRBD2. CDR3 length equals 15 residues. V was clipped by 3 bases and J by 5 bases; unmatched bases: 8. The germline gives CDR1 SGDLS, CDR2 YYNGEE. The CDR3 loop is CASSGSSGINNEQFF. DNA for the CDR3: TGTGCCAGCAGCGGTTCTAGCGGCATCAACAATGAGCAGTTCTTC. Full variable domain (missing parts from reference TRBV9 and TRBJ2-1): DSGVTQTPKHLITATGQRVTLRCSPRSGDLSVYWYQQSLDQGLQFLIQYYNGEERAKGNILERFSAQQFPDLHSELNLSSLELGDSALYFCASSGSSGINNEQFFGPGTRLTVL.

This clonotype has only a few counts. The chain carries TRBV29-1 and TRBJ2-1; 7 bases are a match to TRBD2. This CDR3 spans 13 amino acids. CDR1 is SQVTM, CDR2 ANQGSEA, per germline. V lost 4 bases to trimming and J lost 0 bases; unmatched junction nucleotides: 0. For the CDR3, the DNA is TGCAGCGTTGGGGACTACTCCTACAATGAGCAGTTCTTC. The encoded protein is CSVGDYSYNEQFF.